This T cell receptor (beta chain) was retrieved from a study of neurological immune-mediated disorders. Study-wide results and limits: HTLV-1-associated myelopathy had the most TCR clonal expansion, whereas multiple sclerosis had the least (lower than in healthy controls). No expanded-clone CDR3 amino acid sequence recurred across subjects, suggesting private TCR-beta repertoires.

The CDR3 totals 15 residues. Germline assignment: CDR1 MNHNS and CDR2 SASEGT. With 10 bases removed from V and 0 bases from J, the gap between germline ends came to 15 bases. Note on this clonotype: Its matching antigen is unknown.

Time point of the sample: technical triplicate 2. The unsorted libraries were produced from 2 million PBMCs held at -80 C. The method for making cDNA was 5'RACE, and it used 10-nucleotide random UMIs. From the 5' RACE reads, TCRdb called clonotypes with MiXCR, one entry per CDR3 protein. Of under 65,000 distinct CDR3 sequences detected, 24% appear once; the ten largest clones hold over 4.5%. J is TRBJ2-2 and V is TRBV6-1; possibly TRBD2 for D (6 bases). Sequences were obtained from PBMCs. This clonotype was sampled from a man aged 60 to 75 with HTLV-1-associated myelopathy (HAM/TSP). The CDR3 sequence: CANRTGTSNTGELFF. DNA for the CDR3: TGTGCCAACAGAACCGGGACTTCGAACACCGGGGAGCTGTTTTTT.